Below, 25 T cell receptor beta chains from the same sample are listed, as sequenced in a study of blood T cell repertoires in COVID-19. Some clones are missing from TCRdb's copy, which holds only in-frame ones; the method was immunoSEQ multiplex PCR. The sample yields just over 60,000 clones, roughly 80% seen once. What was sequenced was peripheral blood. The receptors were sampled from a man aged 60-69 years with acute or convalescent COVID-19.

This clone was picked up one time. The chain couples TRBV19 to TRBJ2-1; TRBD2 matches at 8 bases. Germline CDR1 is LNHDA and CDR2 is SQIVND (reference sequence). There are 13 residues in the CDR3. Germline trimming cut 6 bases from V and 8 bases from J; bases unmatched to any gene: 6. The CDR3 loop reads CASRAPGRDEQFF. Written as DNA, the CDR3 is TGTGCCAGTAGGGCACCCGGGAGGGATGAGCAGTTCTTC.

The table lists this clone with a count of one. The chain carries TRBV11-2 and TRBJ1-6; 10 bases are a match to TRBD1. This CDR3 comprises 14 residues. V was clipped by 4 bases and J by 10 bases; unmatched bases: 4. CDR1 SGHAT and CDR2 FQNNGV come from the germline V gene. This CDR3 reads CASSSTGGFSPLHF. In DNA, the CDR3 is TGTGCCAGCAGCTCGACAGGGGGCTTCTCACCCCTCCACTTT.

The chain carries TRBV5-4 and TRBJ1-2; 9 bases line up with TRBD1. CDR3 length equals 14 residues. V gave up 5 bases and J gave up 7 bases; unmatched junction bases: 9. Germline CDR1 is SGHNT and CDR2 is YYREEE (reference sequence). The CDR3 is CASRPGQGFRGYTF. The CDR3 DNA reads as TGTGCCAGCAGACCGGGACAGGGCTTTCGTGGCTACACCTTC.

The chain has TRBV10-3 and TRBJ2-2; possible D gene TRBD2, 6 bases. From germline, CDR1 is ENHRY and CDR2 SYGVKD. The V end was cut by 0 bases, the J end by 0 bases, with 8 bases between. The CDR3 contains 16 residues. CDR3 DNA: TGTGCCATCAGTGAGTCAGGCGGGGCGAACACCGGGGAGCTGTTTTTT. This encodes CAISESGGANTGELFF.

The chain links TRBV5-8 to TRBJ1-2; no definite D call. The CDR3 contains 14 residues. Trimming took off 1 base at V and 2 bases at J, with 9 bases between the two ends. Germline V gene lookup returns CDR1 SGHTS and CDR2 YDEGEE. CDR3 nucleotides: TGTGCCAGCAGCTTGAGACCGGGAAACTATGGCTACACCTTC. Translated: CASSLRPGNYGYTF. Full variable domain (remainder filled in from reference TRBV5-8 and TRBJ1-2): EAGVTQSPTHLIKTRGQQATLRCSPISGHTSVYWYQQALGLGLQFLLWYDEGEERNRGNFPPRFSGRQFPNYSSELNVNALELEDSALYLCASSLRPGNYGYTFGSGTRLTVV.

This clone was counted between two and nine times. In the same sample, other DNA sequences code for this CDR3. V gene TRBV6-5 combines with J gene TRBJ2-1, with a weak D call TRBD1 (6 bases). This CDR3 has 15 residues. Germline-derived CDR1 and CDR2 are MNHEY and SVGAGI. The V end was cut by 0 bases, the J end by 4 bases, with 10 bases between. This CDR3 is CASSYSGTSYNEQFF. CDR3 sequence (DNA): TGTGCCAGCAGTTACTCTGGGACATCTTACAATGAGCAGTTCTTC.

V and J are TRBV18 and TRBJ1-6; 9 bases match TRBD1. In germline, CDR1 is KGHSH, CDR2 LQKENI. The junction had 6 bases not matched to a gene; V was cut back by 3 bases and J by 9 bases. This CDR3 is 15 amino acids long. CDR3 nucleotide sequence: TGTGCCAGCTCACCTTCCGGACAGGGGACTTCACCCCTCCACTTT. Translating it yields CASSPSGQGTSPLHF. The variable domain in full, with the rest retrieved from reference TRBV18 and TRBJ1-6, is NAGVMQNPRHLVRRRGQEARLRCSPMKGHSHVYWYRQLPEEGLKFMVYLQKENIIDESGMPKERFSAEFPKEGPSILRIQQVVRGDSAAYFCASSPSGQGTSPLHFGNGTRLTVT.

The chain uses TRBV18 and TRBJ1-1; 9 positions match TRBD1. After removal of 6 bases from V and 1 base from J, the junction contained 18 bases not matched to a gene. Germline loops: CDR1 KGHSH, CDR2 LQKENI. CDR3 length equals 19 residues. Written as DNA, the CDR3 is TGTGCCAGCTCCCAAGAAAGACCCGGGACAGGGTTTGAGAACACTGAAGCTTTCTTT. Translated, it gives CASSQERPGTGFENTEAFF.

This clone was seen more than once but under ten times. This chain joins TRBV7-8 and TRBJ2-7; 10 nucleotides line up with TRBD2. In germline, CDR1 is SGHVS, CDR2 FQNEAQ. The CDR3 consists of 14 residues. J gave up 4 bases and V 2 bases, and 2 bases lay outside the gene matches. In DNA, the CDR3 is TGTGCCAGCAGCTTAACAGCGGGAGGGTACGAGCAGTACTTC. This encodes CASSLTAGGYEQYF.

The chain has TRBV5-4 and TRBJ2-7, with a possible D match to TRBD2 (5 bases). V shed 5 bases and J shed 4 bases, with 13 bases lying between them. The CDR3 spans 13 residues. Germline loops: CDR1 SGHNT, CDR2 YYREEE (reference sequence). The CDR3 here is CASSSGLPYEQYF. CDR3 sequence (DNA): TGTGCCAGCAGTTCTGGACTGCCTTACGAGCAGTACTTC.

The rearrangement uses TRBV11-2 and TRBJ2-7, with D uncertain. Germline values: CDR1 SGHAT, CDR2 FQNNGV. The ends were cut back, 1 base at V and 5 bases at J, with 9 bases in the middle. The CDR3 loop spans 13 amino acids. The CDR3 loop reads CASSLAGYNEQYF. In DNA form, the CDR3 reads TGTGCCAGCAGCTTAGCCGGGTACAACGAGCAGTACTTC.

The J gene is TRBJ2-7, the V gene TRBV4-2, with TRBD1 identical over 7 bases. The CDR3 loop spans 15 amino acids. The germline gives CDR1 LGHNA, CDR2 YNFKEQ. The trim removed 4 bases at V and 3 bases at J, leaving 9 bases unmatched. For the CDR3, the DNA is TGTGCCAGCAGCCCCCAGGGACAGCCCGTCTACGAGCAGTACTTC. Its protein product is CASSPQGQPVYEQYF.

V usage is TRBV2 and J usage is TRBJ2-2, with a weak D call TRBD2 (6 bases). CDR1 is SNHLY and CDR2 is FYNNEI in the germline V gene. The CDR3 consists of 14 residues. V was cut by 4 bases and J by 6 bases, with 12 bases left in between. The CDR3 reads CASSVTREAGELFF. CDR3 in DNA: TGTGCCAGCAGTGTTACCAGGGAGGCCGGGGAGCTGTTTTTT.

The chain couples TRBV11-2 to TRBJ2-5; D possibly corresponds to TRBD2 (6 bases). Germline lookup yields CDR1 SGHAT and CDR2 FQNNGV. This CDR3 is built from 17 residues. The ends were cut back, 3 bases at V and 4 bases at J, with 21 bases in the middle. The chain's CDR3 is CASSFPVLGGIPETQYF. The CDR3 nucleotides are TGTGCCAGCAGCTTTCCTGTATTAGGAGGGATTCCAGAGACCCAGTACTTC.

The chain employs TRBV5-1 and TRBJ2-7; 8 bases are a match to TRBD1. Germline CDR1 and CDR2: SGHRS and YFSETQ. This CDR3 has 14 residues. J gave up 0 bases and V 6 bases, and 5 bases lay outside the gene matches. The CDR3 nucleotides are TGCGCCAGCAAGGTACAGGGGGTCTCCTACGAGCAGTACTTC. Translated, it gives CASKVQGVSYEQYF.

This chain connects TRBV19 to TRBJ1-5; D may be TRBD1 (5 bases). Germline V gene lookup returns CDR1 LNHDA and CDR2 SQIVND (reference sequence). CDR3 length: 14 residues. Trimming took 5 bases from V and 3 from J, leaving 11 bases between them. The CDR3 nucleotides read TGTGCCAGTAGTCTGGGGCAGGTCAATCAGCCCCAGCATTTT. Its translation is CASSLGQVNQPQHF. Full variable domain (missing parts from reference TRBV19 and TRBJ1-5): DGGITQSPKYLFRKEGQNVTLSCEQNLNHDAMYWYRQDPGQGLRLIYYSQIVNDFQKGDIAEGYSVSREKKESFPLTVTSAQKNPTAFYLCASSLGQVNQPQHFGDGTRLSIL.

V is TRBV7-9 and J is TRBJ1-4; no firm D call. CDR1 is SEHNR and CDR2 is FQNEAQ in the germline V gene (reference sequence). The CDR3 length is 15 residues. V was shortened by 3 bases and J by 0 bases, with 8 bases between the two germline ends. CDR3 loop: CASSFSSATNEKLFF. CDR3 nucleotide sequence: TGTGCCAGCAGCTTTAGCAGTGCAACTAATGAAAAACTGTTTTTT.

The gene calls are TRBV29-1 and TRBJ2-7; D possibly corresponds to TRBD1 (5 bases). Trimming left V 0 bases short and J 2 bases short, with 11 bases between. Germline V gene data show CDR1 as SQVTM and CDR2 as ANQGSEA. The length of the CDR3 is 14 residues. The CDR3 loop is CSVEDLDSPYEQYF. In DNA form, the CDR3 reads TGCAGCGTTGAAGATCTCGACAGCCCCTACGAGCAGTACTTC.

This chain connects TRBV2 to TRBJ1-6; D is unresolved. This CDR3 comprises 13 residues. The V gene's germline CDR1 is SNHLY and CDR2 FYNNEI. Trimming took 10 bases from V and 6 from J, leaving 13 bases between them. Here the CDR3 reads CATTARGNSPLHF. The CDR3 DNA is TGTGCCACTACGGCCCGGGGTAATTCACCCCTCCACTTT. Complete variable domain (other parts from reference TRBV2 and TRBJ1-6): EPEVTQTPSHQVTQMGQEVILRCVPISNHLYFYWYRQILGQKVEFLVSFYNNEISEKSEIFDDQFSVERPDGSNFTLKIRSTKLEDSAMYFCATTARGNSPLHFGNGTRLTVT.

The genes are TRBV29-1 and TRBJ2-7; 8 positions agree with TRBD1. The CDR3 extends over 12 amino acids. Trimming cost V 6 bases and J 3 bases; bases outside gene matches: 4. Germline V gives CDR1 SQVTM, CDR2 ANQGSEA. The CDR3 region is CSVEDRDYEQYF. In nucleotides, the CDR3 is TGCAGCGTGGAGGACAGGGACTACGAGCAGTACTTC.

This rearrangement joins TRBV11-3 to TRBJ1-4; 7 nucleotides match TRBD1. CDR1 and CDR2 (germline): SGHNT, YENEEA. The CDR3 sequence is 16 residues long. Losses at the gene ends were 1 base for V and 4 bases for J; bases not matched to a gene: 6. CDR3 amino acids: CASSLGYRGRNEKLFF. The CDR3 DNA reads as TGTGCCAGCAGCTTAGGATACAGGGGCCGTAATGAAAAACTGTTTTTT.

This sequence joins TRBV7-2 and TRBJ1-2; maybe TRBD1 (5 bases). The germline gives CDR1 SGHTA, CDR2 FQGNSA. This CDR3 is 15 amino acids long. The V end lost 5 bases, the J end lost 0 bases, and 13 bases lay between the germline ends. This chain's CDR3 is CASSVGRGANYGYTF. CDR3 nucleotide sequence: TGTGCCAGCAGCGTGGGTAGGGGCGCTAACTATGGCTACACCTTC.

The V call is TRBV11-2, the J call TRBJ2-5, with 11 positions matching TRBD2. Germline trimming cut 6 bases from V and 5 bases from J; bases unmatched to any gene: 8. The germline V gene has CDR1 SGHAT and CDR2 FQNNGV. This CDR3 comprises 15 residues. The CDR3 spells CASRGLAGGSETQYF. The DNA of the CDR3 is TGTGCCAGCAGGGGGCTAGCGGGAGGTTCTGAGACCCAGTACTTC. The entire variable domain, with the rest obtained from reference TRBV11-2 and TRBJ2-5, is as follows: EAGVAQSPRYKIIEKRQSVAFWCNPISGHATLYWYQQILGQGPKLLIQFQNNGVVDDSQLPKDRFSAERLKGVDSTLKIQPAKLEDSAVYLCASRGLAGGSETQYFGPGTRLLVL.

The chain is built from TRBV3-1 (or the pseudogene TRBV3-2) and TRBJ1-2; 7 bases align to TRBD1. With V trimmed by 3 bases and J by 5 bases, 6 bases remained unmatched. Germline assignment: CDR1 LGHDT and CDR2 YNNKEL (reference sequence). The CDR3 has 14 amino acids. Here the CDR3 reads CASSHGQALYGYTF. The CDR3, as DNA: TGTGCCAGCAGCCACGGACAGGCGCTATATGGCTACACCTTC.

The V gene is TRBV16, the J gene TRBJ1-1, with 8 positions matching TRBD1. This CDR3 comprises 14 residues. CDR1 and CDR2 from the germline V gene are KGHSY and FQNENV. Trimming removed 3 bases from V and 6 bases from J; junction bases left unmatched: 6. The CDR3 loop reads CASSHSGGTSEAFF. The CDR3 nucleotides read TGTGCCAGCAGCCACTCAGGGGGCACCTCTGAAGCTTTCTTT.